The present T cell receptor (beta chain) was sequenced within a study of T cell repertoires in cytomegalovirus infection. As for the study in general: Based on public TCR beta signatures, there were indications of CMV infection and of a matching HLA type. Study observations and caveats: Identification of carriers of CMV plus the relevant HLA was performed using cumulative public TCR beta family frequency. The ex vivo response was dominated by HLA-C-restricted CMV-specific TCR beta clonotypes.

As concerns this clonotype: Its antigen is currently unknown.

The germline V gene has CDR1 SGDLS and CDR2 YYNGEE. CDR3 length equals 16 residues. Trimming stripped 3 bases from V and 0 bases from J, with 14 bases between. In TCRdb, the reads were re-called with MiXCR into one record per CDR3 protein. The sample lists about 890,000 distinct CDR3 sequences; roughly 30% were seen once. This TCR was sampled from a human donor in good health (CMV status not recorded). Some clones in this sample may be carry-over from other donors' samples. The rearrangement joins TRBV9 to TRBJ2-3, with D perhaps being TRBD1 or TRBD2 (6 bases each). The sequenced sample was cultured CD8+ T cells from PBMCs, obtained from culture after CMV antigen stimulation. CDR3 amino acids: CASSEGGAASTDTQYF. The CDR3 nucleotides are TGTGCCAGCAGCGAGGGGGGAGCGGCTAGCACAGATACGCAGTATTTT.